Listed here are 16 T cell receptor beta chains from one sample, sequenced in a study of breast tumors, draining lymph nodes, adjacent tissues. Axillary draining lymph nodes of breast cancer patients supplied the node samples. TCRdb analysed the multiplex PCR reads with MiXCR anew, one entry per CDR3 protein. The table lists some 230,000 distinct CDR3 sequences, less than 35% of them singletons. Source material: axillary lymph node tissue. The receptors here all came from a female donor with breast cancer. Some clones in this sample may be carry-over from other donors' samples.

This clonotype was counted many times. The chain joins TRBV7-3 to TRBJ2-1; D gene unclear. CDR3 length equals 13 residues. Germline V gives CDR1 SGHTA, CDR2 FQGTGA. Trimming removed 6 bases from V and 9 bases from J, with 15 bases in between. The CDR3 nucleotides are TGTGCCAGCAGTTCAACAGCTTCGGGTGAGCAGTTCTTC. Translated, it gives CASSSTASGEQFF.

This clonotype was counted at least ten times. The J gene is TRBJ1-5, the V gene TRBV4-1; 10 bases match TRBD1. The CDR3 consists of 17 residues. Germline V gene data show CDR1 as MGHRA and CDR2 as YSYEKL. J was trimmed by 3 bases and V by 1 base; bases with no gene match: 6. The CDR3 spells CASSQGGTGVVNQPQHF. DNA for the CDR3: TGCGCCAGCAGCCAAGGCGGGACAGGGGTGGTCAATCAGCCCCAGCATTTT.

CDR3 DNA sequence: TGCAGTACTGAGCCGGCGGGGAAATGGTCACCCCTCCACTTT. Its protein is CSTEPAGKWSPLHF. The chain links TRBV20-1 to TRBJ1-6; D gene unclear. The CDR3 is made up of 14 amino acids. CDR1 is DFQATT and CDR2 is SNEGSKA in the germline V gene (reference sequence). V shed 8 bases and J shed 10 bases, with 21 bases lying between them.

This clonotype has at least ten counts. V is TRBV20-1 and J is TRBJ2-3; 8 bases match TRBD2. The CDR3 has 14 residues. V was pared by 5 bases and J by 1 base, with 5 bases of the junction left unmatched. Per germline, CDR1 DFQATT and CDR2 SNEGSKA (reference sequence). The CDR3 nucleotides are TGCAGTGCTCCGGGGGGGCCTCGCACAGATACGCAGTATTTT. Residues: CSAPGGPRTDTQYF.

The chain is built from TRBV20-1 and TRBJ1-5, with D possibly being TRBD1 (6 bases). The CDR3 loop spans 15 amino acids. V was clipped by 1 base and J by 3 bases, with 13 bases between them. Per the germline V gene, CDR1 is DFQATT and CDR2 is SNEGSKA (reference sequence). The CDR3 DNA reads as TGCAGTGCTAGAGTGTATGGGGGCACCAATCAGCCCCAGCATTTT. Translating it yields CSARVYGGTNQPQHF.

In this sample, this clonotype turned up many times. The chain couples TRBV5-1 to TRBJ2-3, with 15 nucleotides matching TRBD2. This CDR3 has 17 amino acids. From germline, CDR1 is SGHRS and CDR2 YFSETQ. V was clipped by 4 bases and J by 1 base; unmatched bases: 4. The CDR3 DNA is TGCGCCAGCAGCGGGGGACTAGCGGGAGGAGGCACAGATACGCAGTATTTT. It is translated as CASSGGLAGGGTDTQYF.

This clonotype was recorded at least ten times. The rearrangement links TRBV20-1 to TRBJ2-5; 9 bases match TRBD2. The CDR3 has 15 amino acids. J gave up 0 bases and V 3 bases, and 5 bases lay outside the gene matches. The germline V gene encodes CDR1 DFQATT and CDR2 SNEGSKA (reference sequence). The CDR3 loop reads CSASPSGKYQETQYF. In DNA form, the CDR3 reads TGCAGTGCTAGCCCTAGCGGGAAGTACCAAGAGACCCAGTACTTC.

In this sample, this clonotype turned up many times. In DNA, the CDR3 is TGTGCCAGCAGCTTAGGGGGTGTGATCGGGCATGAGCAGTTCTTC. Amino acids: CASSLGGVIGHEQFF. The J gene is TRBJ2-1, the V gene TRBV7-2; D gene ambiguous. The CDR3 is made up of 15 amino acids. Germline assignment: CDR1 SGHTA and CDR2 FQGNSA. Trimming cost V 1 base and J 8 bases, with 15 bases left between them.

The sample holds many counts of this clonotype. V usage is TRBV10-2 and J usage is TRBJ2-2, with D tentatively TRBD1 or TRBD2 (5 bases each). Germline V gives CDR1 WSHSY, CDR2 SAAADI. The V end was cut by 7 bases, the J end by 2 bases, with 11 bases between. The CDR3 runs 14 residues. The CDR3 reads CASTGRINTGELFF. CDR3 bases: TGCGCCAGCACGGGACGAATCAACACCGGGGAGCTGTTTTTT.

This clonotype was seen many times. The chain links TRBV12-3 or TRBV12-4 to TRBJ2-1, with 10 bases aligning to TRBD1. J gave up 4 bases and V 7 bases, and 4 bases lay outside the gene matches. This CDR3 is 14 amino acids long. CDR3 sequence (DNA): TGTGCCAGCAAACCGGGACAGGGGTACAATGAGCAGTTCTTC. Amino acids: CASKPGQGYNEQFF.

The chain combines TRBV15 with TRBJ2-5; TRBD2 is a possible D gene (5 bases). CDR3 size: 17 residues. V lost 3 bases and J lost 6, with 23 bases in between. The germline gives CDR1 LNHNV, CDR2 YYDKDF (reference sequence). In DNA, the CDR3 is TGTGCCACCAGCAGGGTCCTCGGTTCCGGGGAGTCAAAGACCCAGTACTTC. This sequence encodes CATSRVLGSGESKTQYF.

This clonotype appeared a few times. The V call is TRBV5-8, the J call TRBJ2-7, with TRBD2 identical over 7 bases. The CDR3 consists of 16 residues. Germline V gene sequence: CDR1 SGHTS, CDR2 YDEGEE. The junction had 12 bases not matched to a gene; V was cut back by 4 bases and J by 2 bases. CDR3 in DNA: TGTGCCAGCAGCCCCGGGCTACTAGCGAGGGCCTACGAGCAGTACTTC. This codes for CASSPGLLARAYEQYF.

Notes on this clonotype: A read error may account for a junction end that differs from germline. This chain joins TRBV18 and TRBJ2-7; tentatively, D is TRBD1 (6 bases). Germline values: CDR1 KGHSH, CDR2 LQKENI. This CDR3 region has 14 residues. The CDR3 reads CASSPATGSYEKYF. CDR3 nucleotide sequence: TGTGCCAGCTCACCGGCGACAGGCAGCTACGAGAAGTACTTC.

This chain links TRBV4-2 with TRBJ2-5; weak D call: TRBD2 (6 bases). The CDR3 contains 15 residues. Germline V CDR1 and CDR2: LGHNA, YNFKEQ. V was pared by 0 bases and J by 2 bases, with 10 bases between. As DNA, the CDR3 is TGTGCCAGCAGCCAAGAGTTCGGGGGTCAAGAGACCCAGTACTTC. This codes for CASSQEFGGQETQYF.

This clonotype was seen many times. The J gene is TRBJ2-1, the V gene TRBV9; D may match TRBD1 or TRBD2 (5 bases each). V shed 5 bases and J shed 15 bases, with 15 bases lying between them. The CDR3 length is 11 residues. CDR1 and CDR2 (germline): SGDLS, YYNGEE. CDR3 sequence: CASRAGTSLFF. CDR3 DNA sequence: TGTGCCAGCAGAGCAGGGACCTCCCTGTTCTTC. Based on the CDR3 plus reference TRBV9 and TRBJ2-1, the full variable domain is DSGVTQTPKHLITATGQRVTLRCSPRSGDLSVYWYQQSLDQGLQFLIQYYNGEERAKGNILERFSAQQFPDLHSELNLSSLELGDSALYFCASRAGTSLFFGPGTRLTVL.

This clonotype has a count of ten or more. V and J are TRBV6-1 and TRBJ2-5; tentatively, D is TRBD2 (7 bases). The CDR3 has 13 residues. The ends were cut back, 2 bases at V and 5 bases at J, with 9 bases in the middle. Germline assignment: CDR1 MNHNS and CDR2 SASEGT. CDR3 in DNA: TGTGCCAGCAGTGAATGGGGGGGCGAGACCCAGTACTTC. It encodes CASSEWGGETQYF.